This T cell receptor (beta chain) derives from a study of control samples from healthy donors and cancer patients. The protocol was immunoSEQ multiplex PCR, while the TCRdb copy is restricted to in-frame clones and leaves out a portion. This sample carries 95,000 to 120,000 clones, just under 85% of them seen once, and the ten largest clones take 5% to 8.5%. CDR1 SGHRS and CDR2 YFSETQ come from the germline V gene. Trimming took off 4 bases at V and 6 bases at J, with 22 bases between the two ends. The CDR3 consists of 16 residues. The sample holds a few counts of this clone. The sequenced sample consisted of blood. V gene TRBV5-1 combines with J gene TRBJ1-1, with D unresolved. This sequence originates from a man aged 18 to 30 in good health. In nucleotides, the CDR3 is TGCGCCAGCAGCCCGGGGTTGGGGAATCAAGGCGCTGAAGCTTTCTTT. As protein: CASSPGLGNQGAEAFF.